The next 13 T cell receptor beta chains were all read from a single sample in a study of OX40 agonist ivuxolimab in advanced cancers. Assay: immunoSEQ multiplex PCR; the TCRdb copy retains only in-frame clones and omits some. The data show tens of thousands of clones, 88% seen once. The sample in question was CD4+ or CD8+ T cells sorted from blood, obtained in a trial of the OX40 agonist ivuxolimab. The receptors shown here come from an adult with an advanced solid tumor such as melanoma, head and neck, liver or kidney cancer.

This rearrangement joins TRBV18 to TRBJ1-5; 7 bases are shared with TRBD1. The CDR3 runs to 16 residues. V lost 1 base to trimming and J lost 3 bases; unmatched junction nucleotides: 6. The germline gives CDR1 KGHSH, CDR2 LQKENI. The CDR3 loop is CASSPLNRGNNQPQHF. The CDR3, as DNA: TGTGCCAGCTCACCACTAAACAGGGGTAACAATCAGCCCCAGCATTTT.

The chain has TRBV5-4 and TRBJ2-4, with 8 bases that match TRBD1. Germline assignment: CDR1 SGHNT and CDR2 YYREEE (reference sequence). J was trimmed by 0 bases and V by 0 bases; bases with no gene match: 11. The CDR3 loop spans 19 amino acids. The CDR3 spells CASSLEGTGSTLAKNIQYF. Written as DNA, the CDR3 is TGTGCCAGCAGCTTGGAGGGGACAGGCTCGACCCTAGCCAAAAACATTCAGTACTTC.

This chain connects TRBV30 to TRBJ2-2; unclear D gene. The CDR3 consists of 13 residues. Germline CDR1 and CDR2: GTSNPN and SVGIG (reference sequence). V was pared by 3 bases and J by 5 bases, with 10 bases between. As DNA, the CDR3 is TGTGCCTGGAGAACTACGTTAACCGGGGAGCTGTTTTTT. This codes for CAWRTTLTGELFF.

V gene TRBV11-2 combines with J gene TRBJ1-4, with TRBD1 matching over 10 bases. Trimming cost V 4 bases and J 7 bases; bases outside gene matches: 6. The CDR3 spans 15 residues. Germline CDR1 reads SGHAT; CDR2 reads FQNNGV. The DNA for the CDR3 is TGTGCCAGCAGCTCGAGACAGGGGGCTTCTGAAAAACTGTTTTTT. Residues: CASSSRQGASEKLFF.

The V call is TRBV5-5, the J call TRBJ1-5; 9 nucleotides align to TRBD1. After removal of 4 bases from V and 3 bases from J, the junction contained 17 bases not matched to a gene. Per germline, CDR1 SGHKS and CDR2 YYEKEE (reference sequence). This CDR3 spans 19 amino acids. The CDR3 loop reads CASSAMISPGTGYNQPQHF. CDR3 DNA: TGTGCCAGCAGCGCCATGATAAGTCCCGGGACAGGGTACAATCAGCCCCAGCATTTT.

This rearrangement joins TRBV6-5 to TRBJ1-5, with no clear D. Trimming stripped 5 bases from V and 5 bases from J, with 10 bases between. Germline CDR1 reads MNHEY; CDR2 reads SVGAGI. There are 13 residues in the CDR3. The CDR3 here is CASSTRPDQPQHF. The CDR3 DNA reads TGTGCCAGCAGTACCCGACCAGATCAGCCCCAGCATTTT.

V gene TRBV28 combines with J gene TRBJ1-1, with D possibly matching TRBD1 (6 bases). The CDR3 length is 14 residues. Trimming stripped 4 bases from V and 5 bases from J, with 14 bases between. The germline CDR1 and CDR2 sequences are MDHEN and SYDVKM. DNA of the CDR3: TGTGCCAGCAGTTCGGGTGACAGGCTGACTGAAGCTTTCTTT. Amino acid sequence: CASSSGDRLTEAFF. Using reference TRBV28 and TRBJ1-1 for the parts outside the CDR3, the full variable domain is DVKVTQSSRYLVKRTGEKVFLECVQDMDHENMFWYRQDPGLGLRLIYFSYDVKMKEKGDIPEGYSVSREKKERFSLILESASTNQTSMYLCASSSGDRLTEAFFGQGTRLTVV.

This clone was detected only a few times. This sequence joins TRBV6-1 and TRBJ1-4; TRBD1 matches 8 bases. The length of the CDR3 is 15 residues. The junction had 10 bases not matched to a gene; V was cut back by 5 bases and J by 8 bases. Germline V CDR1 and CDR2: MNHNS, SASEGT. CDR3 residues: CASSPLQGVGEKLFF. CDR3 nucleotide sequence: TGTGCCAGCAGTCCTCTACAGGGGGTAGGAGAAAAACTGTTTTTT.

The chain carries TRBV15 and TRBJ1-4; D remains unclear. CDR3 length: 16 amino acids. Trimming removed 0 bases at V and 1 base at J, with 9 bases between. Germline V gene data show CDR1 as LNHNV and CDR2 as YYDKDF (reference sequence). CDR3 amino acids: CATSRDVSRTNEKLFF. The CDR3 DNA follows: TGTGCCACCAGCAGAGATGTGAGCAGAACTAATGAAAAACTGTTTTTT. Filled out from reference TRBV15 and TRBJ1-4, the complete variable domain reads DAMVIQNPRYQVTQFGKPVTLSCSQTLNHNVMYWYQQKSSQAPKLLFHYYDKDFNNEADTPDNFQSRRPNTSFCFLDIRSPGLGDTAMYLCATSRDVSRTNEKLFFGSGTQLSVL.

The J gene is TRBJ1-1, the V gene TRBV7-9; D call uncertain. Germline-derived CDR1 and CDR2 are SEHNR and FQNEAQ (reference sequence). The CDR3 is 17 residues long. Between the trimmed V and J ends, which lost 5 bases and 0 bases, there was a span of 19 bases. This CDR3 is CASSAGISVSMNTEAFF. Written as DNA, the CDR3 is TGTGCCAGCAGCGCCGGGATATCAGTTTCTATGAACACTGAAGCTTTCTTT.

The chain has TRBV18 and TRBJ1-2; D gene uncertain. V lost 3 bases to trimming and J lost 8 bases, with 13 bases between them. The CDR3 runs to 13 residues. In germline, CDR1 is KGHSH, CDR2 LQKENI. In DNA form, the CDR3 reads TGTGCCAGCTCACCTCCTGAGAGGCAGGGCTACACCTTC. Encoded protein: CASSPPERQGYTF.

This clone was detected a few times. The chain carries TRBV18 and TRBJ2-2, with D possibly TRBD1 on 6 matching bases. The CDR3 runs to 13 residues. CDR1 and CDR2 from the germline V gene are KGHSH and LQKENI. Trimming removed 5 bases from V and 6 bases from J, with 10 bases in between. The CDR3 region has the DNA TGTGCCAGCTCATCACAGGGATCCGGGGAGCTGTTTTTT. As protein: CASSSQGSGELFF.

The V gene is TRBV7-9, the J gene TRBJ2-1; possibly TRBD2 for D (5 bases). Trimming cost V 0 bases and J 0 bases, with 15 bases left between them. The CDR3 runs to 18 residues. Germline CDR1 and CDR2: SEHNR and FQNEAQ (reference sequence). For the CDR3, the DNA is TGTGCCAGCAGCTTAGCGAGATTGGGCACTAGCTCCTACAATGAGCAGTTCTTC. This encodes CASSLARLGTSSYNEQFF.